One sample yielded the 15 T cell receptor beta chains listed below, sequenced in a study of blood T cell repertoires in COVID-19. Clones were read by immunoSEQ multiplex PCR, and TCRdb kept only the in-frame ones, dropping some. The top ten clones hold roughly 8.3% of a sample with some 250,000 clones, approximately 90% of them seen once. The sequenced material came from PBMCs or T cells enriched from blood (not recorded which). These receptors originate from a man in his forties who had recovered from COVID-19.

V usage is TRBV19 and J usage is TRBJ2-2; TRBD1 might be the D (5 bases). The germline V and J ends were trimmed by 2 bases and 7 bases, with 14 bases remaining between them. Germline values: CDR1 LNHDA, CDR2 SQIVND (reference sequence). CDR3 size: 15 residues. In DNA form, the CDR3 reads TGTGCCAGTAGTATAATCAGGGATAAGAGCGGGGAGCTGTTTTTT. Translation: CASSIIRDKSGELFF.

CDR3 nucleotides: TGTGCCAGCAGTTACTCTTCGGGCAGGGTTGGTACTGAAGCTTTCTTT. Translated, it gives CASSYSSGRVGTEAFF. V gene TRBV6-5 combines with J gene TRBJ1-1, with D possibly being TRBD1 (5 bases). Trimming left V 0 bases short and J 5 bases short, with 16 bases between. The CDR3 spans 16 residues. In germline, CDR1 is MNHEY, CDR2 SVGAGI.

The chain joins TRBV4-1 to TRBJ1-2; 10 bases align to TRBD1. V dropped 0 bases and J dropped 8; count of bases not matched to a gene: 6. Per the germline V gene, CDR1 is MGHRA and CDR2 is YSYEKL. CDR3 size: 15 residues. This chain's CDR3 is CASSQDGQGVWGYTF. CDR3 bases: TGCGCCAGCAGCCAAGATGGACAGGGGGTTTGGGGCTACACCTTC.

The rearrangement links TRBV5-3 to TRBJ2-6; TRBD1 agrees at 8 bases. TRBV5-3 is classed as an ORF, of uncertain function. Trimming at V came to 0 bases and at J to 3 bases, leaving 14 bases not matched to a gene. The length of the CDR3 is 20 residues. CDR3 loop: CARSLAKCFAGGCGANVLTF. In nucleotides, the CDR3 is TGTGCCAGAAGCTTGGCCAAGTGTTTTGCAGGGGGCTGTGGGGCCAACGTCCTGACTTTC.

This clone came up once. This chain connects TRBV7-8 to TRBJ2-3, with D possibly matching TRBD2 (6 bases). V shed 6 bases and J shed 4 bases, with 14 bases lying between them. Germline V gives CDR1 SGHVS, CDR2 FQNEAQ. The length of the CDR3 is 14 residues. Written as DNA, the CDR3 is TGTGCCAGCAGTCTGGGACTGGGCGCAGATACGCAGTATTTT. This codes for CASSLGLGADTQYF.

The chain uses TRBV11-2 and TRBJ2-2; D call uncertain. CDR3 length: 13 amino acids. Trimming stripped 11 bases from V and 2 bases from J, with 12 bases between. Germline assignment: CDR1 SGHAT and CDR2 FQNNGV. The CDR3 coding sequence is TGTGCCGGTTTGGGCAGAAACACCGGGGAGCTGTTTTTT. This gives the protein CAGLGRNTGELFF. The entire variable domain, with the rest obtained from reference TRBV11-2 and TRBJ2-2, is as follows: EAGVAQSPRYKIIEKRQSVAFWCNPISGHATLYWYQQILGQGPKLLIQFQNNGVVDDSQLPKDRFSAERLKGVDSTLKIQPAKLEDSAVYLCAGLGRNTGELFFGEGSRLTVL.

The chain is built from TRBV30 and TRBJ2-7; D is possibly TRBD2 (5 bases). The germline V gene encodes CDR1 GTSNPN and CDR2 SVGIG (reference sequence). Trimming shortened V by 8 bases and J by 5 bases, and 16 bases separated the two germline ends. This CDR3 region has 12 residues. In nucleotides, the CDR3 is TGTGCCATGGACCCCGAGGGTCACGAGCAGTACTTC. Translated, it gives CAMDPEGHEQYF.

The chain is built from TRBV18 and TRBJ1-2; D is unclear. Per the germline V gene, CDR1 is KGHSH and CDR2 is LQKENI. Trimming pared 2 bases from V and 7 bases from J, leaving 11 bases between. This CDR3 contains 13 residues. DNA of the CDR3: TGTGCCAGCTCACCATTCATCGCAGGTGGCTACACCTTC. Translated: CASSPFIAGGYTF.

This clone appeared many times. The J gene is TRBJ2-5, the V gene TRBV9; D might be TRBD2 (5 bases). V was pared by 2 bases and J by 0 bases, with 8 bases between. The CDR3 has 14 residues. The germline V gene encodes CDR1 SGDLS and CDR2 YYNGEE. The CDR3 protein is CASSVGEYQETQYF. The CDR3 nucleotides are TGTGCCAGCAGCGTCGGGGAGTACCAAGAGACCCAGTACTTC.

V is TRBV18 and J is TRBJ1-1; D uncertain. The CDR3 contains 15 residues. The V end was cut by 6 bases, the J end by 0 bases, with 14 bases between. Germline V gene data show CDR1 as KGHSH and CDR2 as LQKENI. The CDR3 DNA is TGTGCCAGCTCCCCGAACCAGGTTATGAACACTGAAGCTTTCTTT. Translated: CASSPNQVMNTEAFF. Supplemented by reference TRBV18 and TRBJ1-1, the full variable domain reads NAGVMQNPRHLVRRRGQEARLRCSPMKGHSHVYWYRQLPEEGLKFMVYLQKENIIDESGMPKERFSAEFPKEGPSILRIQQVVRGDSAAYFCASSPNQVMNTEAFFGQGTRLTVV.

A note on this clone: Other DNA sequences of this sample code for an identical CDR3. CDR3 protein: CASSYQENTEAFF. The CDR3 bases are TGTGCCAGCAGTTATCAGGAGAACACTGAAGCTTTCTTT. The chain uses TRBV6-5 and TRBJ1-1; the D is unclear. V lost 3 bases and J lost 1, with 6 bases in between. Germline loops: CDR1 MNHEY, CDR2 SVGAGI. The CDR3 length is 13 residues.

CDR3 sequence: CASSRQRQGVGYGYTF. The CDR3 DNA is TGTGCCAGCAGTCGACAACGACAGGGGGTGGGCTATGGCTACACCTTC. The V gene is TRBV28, the J gene TRBJ1-2, with 9 nucleotides matching TRBD1. The V and J ends lost 5 bases and 4 bases, in that order; junction bases with no gene match: 11. Germline CDR1 and CDR2: MDHEN and SYDVKM. The CDR3 is 16 amino acids.

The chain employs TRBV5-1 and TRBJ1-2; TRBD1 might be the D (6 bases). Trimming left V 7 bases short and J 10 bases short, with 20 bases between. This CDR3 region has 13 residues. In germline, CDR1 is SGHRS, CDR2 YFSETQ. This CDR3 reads CASSGERGATYTF. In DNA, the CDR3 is TGCGCCAGCTCCGGGGAACGGGGGGCGACCTACACCTTC.

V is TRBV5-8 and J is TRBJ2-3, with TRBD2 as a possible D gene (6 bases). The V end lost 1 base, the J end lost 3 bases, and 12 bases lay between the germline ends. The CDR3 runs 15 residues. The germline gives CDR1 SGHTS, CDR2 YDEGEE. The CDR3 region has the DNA TGTGCCAGCAGCTTGTACCAGGGAGGAACAGATACGCAGTATTTT. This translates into CASSLYQGGTDTQYF.

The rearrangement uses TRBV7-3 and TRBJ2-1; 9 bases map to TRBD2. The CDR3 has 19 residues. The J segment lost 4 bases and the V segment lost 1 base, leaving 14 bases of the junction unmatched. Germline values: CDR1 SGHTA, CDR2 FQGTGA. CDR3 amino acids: CASSLRPPHLAGRYNEQFF. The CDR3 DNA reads TGTGCCAGCAGCTTAAGGCCCCCCCATCTAGCGGGGCGATACAATGAGCAGTTCTTC.